This T cell receptor (beta chain) was documented in a study of identical twins. General study points: The study found excess low generation probability among twin-shared out-of-frame alpha sequences. Beta out-of-frame twin sharing showed a weaker excess. Twin sharing of out-of-frame TCR alpha was underestimated by models in monozygotic pairs.

TCRdb recomputed calls from the 5' RACE reads with MiXCR, one row per CDR3 protein. The sample includes 1,800,000 or so distinct CDR3 sequences, around 29% of them seen just once. The germline gives CDR1 SQVTM, CDR2 ANQGSEA. This CDR3 contains 16 residues. The ends lost 0 bases at V and 1 base at J; junction bases unmatched: 6. This clonotype was seen repeatedly, ten times or more. As yet, its antigen is unknown. This chain connects TRBV29-1 to TRBJ2-3; 8 bases match TRBD1. The sample was cord blood. The TCR was taken from a newborn girl in good health. CDR3 residues: CSVEDLTTGGTDTQYF. The DNA of the CDR3 is TGCAGCGTTGAAGATCTCACGACAGGGGGCACAGATACGCAGTATTTT.